Each of the 10 T cell receptor beta chains below was sequenced from the same sample in a study of shared clonotypes between healthy human individuals. Data came from immunoSEQ multiplex PCR; TCRdb stores just in-frame clones and leaves some out. Among more than 2 million clones, roughly 94% were seen once, and the ten largest hold 0.13%. The sequenced sample consisted of naive CD4+ T cells sorted from blood. As for subset: CD45RA+ positively selected. These receptors came from a man aged 18 to 30 in good health.

This chain uses TRBV4-3 with TRBJ2-7; weak D call: TRBD1 (6 bases). The V end lost 3 bases, the J end lost 5 bases, and 14 bases lay between the germline ends. Germline V gene data show CDR1 as LGHNA and CDR2 as YSLEER. This CDR3 spans 14 amino acids. The CDR3 protein is CASSQGAQSDEQYF. The DNA of the CDR3 is TGCGCCAGCAGCCAGGGGGCCCAGTCTGACGAGCAGTACTTC.

J is TRBJ1-4 and V is TRBV6-6; 10 bases match TRBD1. The germline V gene has CDR1 MNHNY and CDR2 SVGAGI (reference sequence). V dropped 6 bases and J dropped 8; count of bases not matched to a gene: 6. There are 14 residues in the CDR3. This chain's CDR3 is CASRPTGGREKLFF. The CDR3 bases are TGTGCCAGCAGGCCGACAGGGGGCCGGGAAAAACTGTTTTTT.

This clone has just one count. This chain connects TRBV6-5 to TRBJ1-2; no definite D call. Germline CDR1 MNHEY, CDR2 SVGAGI. V was pared by 10 bases and J by 9 bases, with 15 bases between. This CDR3 contains 11 residues. The DNA for the CDR3 is TGTGCCACCGAGGGAGGAGTAAGCTACACCTTC. Residues: CATEGGVSYTF.

This CDR3 is CAFGTVTYEQYF. As DNA, the CDR3 is TGTGCCTTCGGGACAGTAACCTACGAGCAGTACTTC. This sequence joins TRBV30 and TRBJ2-7, with 7 bases lining up with TRBD1. Germline V lookup: CDR1 GTSNPN, CDR2 SVGIG (reference sequence). This CDR3 has 12 amino acids. With 7 bases clipped from V and 2 bases from J, the junction kept 5 bases outside the gene matches.

Regarding this clone: This CDR3 is also generated by other DNA sequences in the sample. The chain uses TRBV7-2 and TRBJ2-7; 8 nucleotides line up with TRBD1. Looked up from germline, CDR1 is SGHTA and CDR2 is FQGNSA. This CDR3 region has 15 residues. The ends lost 1 base at V and 1 base at J; junction bases unmatched: 3. CDR3 DNA sequence: TGTGCCAGCAGCTTAGGCAGGGGGCAATCCTACGAGCAGTACTTC. Translated: CASSLGRGQSYEQYF. The full variable domain, completed using reference TRBV7-2 and TRBJ2-7, is GAGVSQSPSNKVTEKGKDVELRCDPISGHTALYWYRQSLGQGLEFLIYFQGNSAPDKSGLPSDRFSAERTGGSVSTLTIQRTQQEDSAVYLCASSLGRGQSYEQYFGPGTRLTVT.

The table lists this clone with a count of one. This chain joins TRBV6-1 and TRBJ2-2; D call uncertain. From germline, CDR1 is MNHNS and CDR2 SASEGT. The ends were cut back, 6 bases at V and 3 bases at J, with 5 bases in the middle. The CDR3 sequence is 12 residues long. In DNA, the CDR3 is TGTGCCAGCAGGGGATACACCGGGGAGCTGTTTTTT. Protein: CASRGYTGELFF.

The CDR3 sequence is CASRGTRNNEQFF. The CDR3, as DNA: TGTGCCAGCCGAGGCACTAGGAACAATGAGCAGTTCTTC. This chain connects TRBV18 to TRBJ2-1, with D maybe TRBD2 (5 bases). Looked up from germline, CDR1 is KGHSH and CDR2 is LQKENI. This CDR3 comprises 13 residues. V was trimmed by 8 bases and J by 5 bases, leaving 13 bases between them.

The rearrangement links TRBV18 to TRBJ2-5; 7 nucleotides line up with TRBD1. The V gene end was trimmed by 4 bases and the J gene end by 5 bases; junction bases not matched to a gene: 10. This CDR3 contains 15 residues. Germline assignment: CDR1 KGHSH and CDR2 LQKENI. The CDR3 DNA sequence: TGTGCCAGCTCACGGACCGGACAGGCCGGGGAGACCCAGTACTTC. It yields the protein CASSRTGQAGETQYF.

The V call is TRBV27, the J call TRBJ2-3, with D tentatively TRBD1 or TRBD2 (5 bases each). In germline, CDR1 is MNHEY, CDR2 SMNVEV (reference sequence). V was shortened by 4 bases and J by 5 bases, with 13 bases between the two germline ends. The length of the CDR3 is 14 residues. The CDR3 region is CASSSGPLVDTQYF. CDR3 sequence (DNA): TGTGCCAGCAGTTCGGGACCCCTAGTAGATACGCAGTATTTT.

J is TRBJ1-1 and V is TRBV6-1, with no clear D. Trimming removed 0 bases at V and 2 bases at J, with 7 bases between. This CDR3 has 14 residues. CDR1 MNHNS and CDR2 SASEGT come from the germline V gene. In nucleotides, the CDR3 is TGTGCCAGCAGTGAAGCAGTAGGAAACACTGAAGCTTTCTTT. Protein: CASSEAVGNTEAFF.